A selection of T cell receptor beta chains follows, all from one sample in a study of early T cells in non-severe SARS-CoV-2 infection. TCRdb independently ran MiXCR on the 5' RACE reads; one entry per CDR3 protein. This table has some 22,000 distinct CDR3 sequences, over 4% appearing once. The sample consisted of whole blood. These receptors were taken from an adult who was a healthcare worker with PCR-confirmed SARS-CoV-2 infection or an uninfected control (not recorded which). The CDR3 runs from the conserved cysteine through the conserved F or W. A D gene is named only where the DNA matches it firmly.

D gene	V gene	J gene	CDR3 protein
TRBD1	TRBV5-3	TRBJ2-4	CARSPDRGGERSIQYF
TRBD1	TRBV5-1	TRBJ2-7	CASSVRDRGLGEQYF
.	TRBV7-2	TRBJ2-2	CASLRGGELFF
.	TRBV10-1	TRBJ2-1	CASSPKFAGAYNEQFF
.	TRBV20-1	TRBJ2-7	CSSGQFYEQYF
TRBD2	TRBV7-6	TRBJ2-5	CASSSRLAAQETQYF
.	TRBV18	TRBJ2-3	CASSPPSTDTQYF
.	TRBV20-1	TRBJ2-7	CSASGVDSYEQYF
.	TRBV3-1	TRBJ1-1	CASRPIQGVGEAFF
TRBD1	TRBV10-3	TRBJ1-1	CAIKNSNTGETEAFF
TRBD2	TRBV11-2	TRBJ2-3	CASSFQAGGGITDTQYF
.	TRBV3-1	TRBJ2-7	CTSSQGGTYEQYF
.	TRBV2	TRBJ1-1	CASSVQGIGTEAFF
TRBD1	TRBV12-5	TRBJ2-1	CASGLTTGGFDNEQFF
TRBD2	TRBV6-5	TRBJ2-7	CASRGPGTSGTYEQYF
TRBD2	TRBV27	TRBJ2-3	CASTNSGLDTDTQYF
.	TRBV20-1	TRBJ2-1	CSARGADAGNNEQFF
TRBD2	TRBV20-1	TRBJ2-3	CSAISGGAADTQYF
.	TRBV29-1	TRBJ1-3	CSVTFGAAGEPGNTIYF
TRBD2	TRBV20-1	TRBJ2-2	CSARDWRLAGARTGELFF
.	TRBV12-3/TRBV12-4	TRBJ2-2	CASSLGQGINTGELFF
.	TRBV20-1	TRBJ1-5	CSVRQFPNQPQHF
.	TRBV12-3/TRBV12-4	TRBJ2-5	CASRVSGQETQYF
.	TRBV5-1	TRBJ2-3	CASSLGFLADTQYF
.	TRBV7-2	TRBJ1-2	CASSLEGRLGYTF
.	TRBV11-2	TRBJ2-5	CASSLFPSKETQYF
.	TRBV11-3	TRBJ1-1	CASSLEGYSEAFF
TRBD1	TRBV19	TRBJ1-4	CASSQPVTGEDEKLFF
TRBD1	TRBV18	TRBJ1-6	CASSWDRLSPLHF
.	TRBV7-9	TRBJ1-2	CASSPQDASYGYTF
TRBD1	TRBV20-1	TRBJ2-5	CSAAPGQGAEETQYF